Below, 27 T cell receptor beta chains from the same sample are listed, as sequenced in a study of identical twins. TCRdb analysed the 5' RACE reads with MiXCR anew, one entry per CDR3 protein. Of 1,800,000 or so distinct CDR3 sequences listed, 25% to 35% were seen once; the top ten hold about 0.3%. Sequencing was performed on cord blood. These receptors were obtained from a newborn girl in good health.

The chain is built from TRBV3-1 and TRBJ1-2; D may be TRBD1 (5 bases). V was shortened by 1 base and J by 5 bases, with 11 bases between the two germline ends. CDR1 is LGHDT and CDR2 is YNNKEL in the germline V gene (reference sequence). The CDR3 contains 14 residues. The DNA of the CDR3 is TGTGCCAGCAGCCAAGGAAGGGGTTTTTATGGCTACACCTTC. This encodes CASSQGRGFYGYTF.

V usage is TRBV12-3 or TRBV12-4 and J usage is TRBJ2-1, with 7 bases lining up with TRBD1. The J call may be mistaken, given a closer DNA end match to TRBJ2-7. CDR3 length: 15 amino acids. The CDR3 is CASGTGVSSYNEQYF. Written as DNA, the CDR3 is TGTGCCAGCGGAACAGGGGTCTCCTCCTACAATGAGCAGTACTTC.

This clonotype was counted between two and nine times. This rearrangement joins TRBV11-2 to TRBJ2-5, with 13 positions matching TRBD2. This CDR3 has 17 amino acids. In germline, CDR1 is SGHAT, CDR2 FQNNGV. The V segment lost 1 base and the J segment 2 bases; nucleotides outside the gene matches: 4. This CDR3 reads CASSLVGLAGVQETQYF. The CDR3 region has the DNA TGTGCCAGCAGCTTAGTCGGACTAGCGGGGGTTCAAGAGACCCAGTACTTC.

This sequence joins TRBV2 and TRBJ1-4, with D perhaps TRBD1 (6 bases). Germline-derived CDR1 and CDR2 are SNHLY and FYNNEI. The CDR3 runs 15 residues. Trimming removed 1 base from V and 3 bases from J, with 9 bases in between. In nucleotides, the CDR3 is TGTGCCAGCAGTGAAGGGTCAGGGGCTAATGAAAAACTGTTTTTT. This sequence encodes CASSEGSGANEKLFF.

The chain has TRBV7-2 and TRBJ1-5, with D perhaps TRBD1 (5 bases). The CDR3 has 14 residues. Germline V gene lookup returns CDR1 SGHTA and CDR2 FQGNSA. Trimming took off 1 base at V and 3 bases at J, with 7 bases between the two ends. In nucleotides, the CDR3 is TGTGCCAGCAGCTTAGGCAGGGACAATCAGCCCCAGCATTTT. Amino acid sequence: CASSLGRDNQPQHF. Looking up the rest from reference TRBV7-2 and TRBJ1-5 gives the full variable domain: GAGVSQSPSNKVTEKGKDVELRCDPISGHTALYWYRQSLGQGLEFLIYFQGNSAPDKSGLPSDRFSAERTGGSVSTLTIQRTQQEDSAVYLCASSLGRDNQPQHFGDGTRLSIL.

The V call is TRBV20-1, the J call TRBJ2-5, with 10 nucleotides matching TRBD2. There are 11 residues in the CDR3. Germline V gene lookup returns CDR1 DFQATT and CDR2 SNEGSKA (reference sequence). The V gene end was trimmed by 2 bases and the J gene end by 11 bases; junction bases not matched to a gene: 2. The CDR3 loop is CSARLLAGQYF. CDR3 bases: TGCAGTGCTAGATTACTAGCGGGGCAGTACTTC.

Here the CDR3 DNA reads TGCGCCAGCAGCTCACCGACAGCCCCACCTTACAATGAGCAGTTCTTC. This codes for CASSSPTAPPYNEQFF. The chain has TRBV5-1 and TRBJ2-1, with a possible D match to TRBD1 (5 bases). The germline gives CDR1 SGHRS, CDR2 YFSETQ. V was clipped by 3 bases and J by 4 bases, with 17 bases between them. The CDR3 spans 16 residues.

This rearrangement joins TRBV6-1 to TRBJ2-5; 7 bases map to TRBD2. J gave up 0 bases and V 5 bases, and 3 bases lay outside the gene matches. Germline V gene lookup returns CDR1 MNHNS and CDR2 SASEGT. CDR3 size: 14 residues. This chain's CDR3 is CASSKGGNQETQYF. The CDR3 DNA sequence: TGTGCCAGCAGTAAGGGAGGGAACCAAGAGACCCAGTACTTC.

This chain connects TRBV12-5 to TRBJ1-5, with unresolved D. The CDR3 is 14 residues long. Germline-derived CDR1 and CDR2 are LGHNT and FRNRAP. Trimming left V 7 bases short and J 4 bases short, with 14 bases between. The CDR3 region is CASAVGERNQPQHF. The DNA for the CDR3 is TGTGCTAGTGCAGTAGGTGAAAGAAATCAGCCCCAGCATTTT.

This rearrangement joins TRBV20-1 to TRBJ1-4; D uncertain. The CDR3 spans 12 residues. CDR1 and CDR2 from the germline V gene are DFQATT and SNEGSKA (reference sequence). V was cut by 3 bases and J by 5 bases, with 7 bases left in between. The CDR3 protein is CSASLRNEKLFF. The CDR3 region has the DNA TGCAGTGCTAGCTTGCGGAATGAAAAACTGTTTTTT.

J is TRBJ1-5 and V is TRBV21-1. TRBV21-1 is designated a pseudogene. This CDR3 contains 17 residues. CDR3 coding DNA: TGTGCCACCCATAAGATACGGGCGGGTAATAGCAATCAGCCCCAGCATTTT. Protein: CATHKIRAGNSNQPQHF.

This chain connects TRBV20-1 to TRBJ2-5; 8 positions match TRBD2. This CDR3 is built from 18 residues. Germline V gives CDR1 DFQATT, CDR2 SNEGSKA (reference sequence). The V segment lost 1 base and the J segment 11 bases; nucleotides outside the gene matches: 24. CDR3 sequence: CSARGVSGNLAGNNEQYF. CDR3 DNA: TGCAGTGCTAGAGGAGTCAGTGGGAATCTAGCGGGTAACAATGAGCAGTACTTC.

In this sample, this clonotype turned up a few times. The V call is TRBV25-1, the J call TRBJ1-1, with TRBD1 matching over 8 bases. The CDR3 covers 14 residues. V lost 6 bases to trimming and J lost 5 bases; unmatched junction nucleotides: 8. In germline, CDR1 is MGHDK, CDR2 SYGVNS. CDR3 nucleotides: TGTGCCAGCAGGCCGGGACAGGAAAATACTGAAGCTTTCTTT. The encoded protein is CASRPGQENTEAFF.

This clonotype showed up just a few times. The chain is built from TRBV6-5 and TRBJ2-1; 8 bases are a match to TRBD2. Trimming at V came to 8 bases and at J to 7 bases, leaving 13 bases not matched to a gene. Germline V CDR1 and CDR2: MNHEY, SVGAGI. This CDR3 contains 15 residues. CDR3 in amino acids: CASGLYSGIGNEQFF. In DNA, the CDR3 is TGTGCCAGCGGCCTTTATAGCGGGATCGGGAATGAGCAGTTCTTC.

This clonotype was recorded a few times. The CDR3 protein is CASSKAHHRANQPQHF. DNA for the CDR3: TGTGCCAGCAGCAAAGCGCATCACAGGGCCAATCAGCCCCAGCATTTT. The rearrangement uses TRBV21-1 and TRBJ1-5; TRBD1 is taken as the D call from the table, unchecked against the DNA. TRBV21-1 constitutes a pseudogene. The CDR3 spans 16 residues.

This sequence joins TRBV12-3 or TRBV12-4 and TRBJ2-3; 10 bases line up with TRBD2. CDR3 length: 15 amino acids. V shed 6 bases and J 5 bases; nucleotides not matched to a gene: 8. This CDR3 reads CASRFSGGLGDTQYF. The CDR3 DNA reads TGTGCCAGCAGGTTTAGCGGGGGGCTCGGAGATACGCAGTATTTT.

The V and J genes are TRBV25-1 and TRBJ2-5; D might be TRBD1 (6 bases). This CDR3 is 12 amino acids long. With 6 bases removed from V and 5 bases from J, the gap between germline ends came to 10 bases. In germline, CDR1 is MGHDK, CDR2 SYGVNS. CDR3 sequence: CASRGGWETQYF. Written as DNA, the CDR3 is TGTGCCAGCAGAGGGGGTTGGGAGACCCAGTACTTC.

This clonotype appeared once. The chain joins TRBV14 to TRBJ2-2, with D unclear. Trimming took off 0 bases at V and 1 base at J, with 9 bases between the two ends. The CDR3 sequence is 16 residues long. Germline V gene data show CDR1 as SGHDN and CDR2 as FVKESK. DNA for the CDR3: TGTGCCAGCAGCCAAGAAAGGGTAGGGAACACCGGGGAGCTGTTTTTT. Amino acids: CASSQERVGNTGELFF.

A few counts support this clonotype. This chain connects TRBV12-3 or TRBV12-4 to TRBJ2-7; 9 nucleotides align to TRBD2. This CDR3 is built from 16 residues. With 7 bases clipped from V and 2 bases from J, the junction kept 12 bases outside the gene matches. CDR3 nucleotide sequence: TGTGCCAGCACCGTCGTTAGGGGGACTAGCCCCTACGAGCAGTACTTC. It translates to CASTVVRGTSPYEQYF.

This clonotype was detected only once. The chain joins TRBV10-3 to TRBJ1-1, with D uncertain. Germline CDR1 ENHRY, CDR2 SYGVKD. V was shortened by 10 bases and J by 6 bases, with 12 bases between the two germline ends. This CDR3 contains 11 residues. CDR3 in amino acids: CATALGAEAFF. CDR3 bases: TGTGCCACCGCGCTCGGGGCTGAAGCTTTCTTT.

V usage is TRBV20-1 and J usage is TRBJ2-7; a weak D match, TRBD1 (6 bases). Trimming removed 3 bases from V and 0 bases from J, with 15 bases in between. Looked up from germline, CDR1 is DFQATT and CDR2 is SNEGSKA (reference sequence). The CDR3 contains 15 residues. The CDR3 nucleotides read TGCAGTGCTAGGTCCCCGACAGGATTCTCCTACGAGCAGTACTTC. This translates into CSARSPTGFSYEQYF.

Comments on this clonotype: Germline and junction disagree at one end, which may indicate a read error. J is TRBJ1-2 and V is TRBV12-3 or TRBV12-4; maybe TRBD1 (5 bases). The length of the CDR3 is 14 residues. The CDR3 DNA reads TGTGCCGGCAGTCGAGCGACAGAAAACTATGGCTACACCTTC. Amino acid sequence: CAGSRATENYGYTF.

The chain combines TRBV6-2 or TRBV6-3 with TRBJ2-2; 10 bases are shared with TRBD2. CDR3 length equals 16 residues. With V trimmed by 5 bases and J by 1 base, 4 bases remained unmatched. Germline assignment: CDR1 MNHEY and CDR2 SVGEGT. The CDR3 DNA reads TGTGCCAGCAGTCCGGGACTAGCGCAGAACACCGGGGAGCTGTTTTTT. Protein product: CASSPGLAQNTGELFF.

This chain uses TRBV15 with TRBJ2-3; D is unclear. Trimming stripped 1 base from V and 0 bases from J, with 11 bases between. Looked up from germline, CDR1 is LNHNV and CDR2 is YYDKDF (reference sequence). The CDR3 runs 16 residues. DNA for the CDR3: TGTGCCACCAGCAGAGTGCGGCTCACTAGCACAGATACGCAGTATTTT. Protein product: CATSRVRLTSTDTQYF. The complete variable domain, with remaining parts taken from reference TRBV15 and TRBJ2-3, reads DAMVIQNPRYQVTQFGKPVTLSCSQTLNHNVMYWYQQKSSQAPKLLFHYYDKDFNNEADTPDNFQSRRPNTSFCFLDIRSPGLGDTAMYLCATSRVRLTSTDTQYFGPGTRLTVL.

This chain uses TRBV3-1 with TRBJ1-2; TRBD1 agrees at 9 bases. CDR1 is LGHDT, CDR2 YNNKEL, per germline (reference sequence). Trimming removed 4 bases from V and 8 bases from J; junction bases left unmatched: 14. The length of the CDR3 is 16 residues. The CDR3: CASSRQQIGQGKGYTF. The CDR3 nucleotides read TGTGCCAGCAGCCGTCAACAAATCGGACAGGGGAAAGGCTACACCTTC.

The rearrangement joins TRBV5-1 to TRBJ2-2; possible D gene TRBD1, 5 bases. The germline gives CDR1 SGHRS, CDR2 YFSETQ. The CDR3 is 15 residues long. The germline V and J ends were trimmed by 2 bases and 3 bases, with 11 bases remaining between them. Here the CDR3 DNA reads TGCGCCAGCAGCTTTCAGGGCTGGGACACCGGGGAGCTGTTTTTT. Its translation is CASSFQGWDTGELFF. Filled out from reference TRBV5-1 and TRBJ2-2, the complete variable domain reads KAGVTQTPRYLIKTRGQQVTLSCSPISGHRSVSWYQQTPGQGLQFLFEYFSETQRNKGNFPGRFSGRQFSNSRSEMNVSTLELGDSALYLCASSFQGWDTGELFFGEGSRLTVL.

This clonotype was recorded many times. The chain is built from TRBV3-1 and TRBJ2-4, with 8 bases lining up with TRBD2. Losses at the gene ends were 1 base for V and 5 bases for J; bases not matched to a gene: 1. The CDR3 is 14 amino acids. Germline CDR1 is LGHDT and CDR2 is YNNKEL (reference sequence). The CDR3 DNA is TGTGCCAGCAGCCAAGCGGGGGGGCAAAACATTCAGTACTTC. As protein: CASSQAGGQNIQYF.